This is a list of T cell receptor beta chains from one sample in a study of OX40 agonist ivuxolimab in advanced cancers. The protocol was immunoSEQ multiplex PCR, while the TCRdb copy is restricted to in-frame clones and leaves out a portion. The data hold 70,000 or so clones, with around 89% observed a single time. The sequencing used CD4+ or CD8+ T cells sorted from blood, collected in a trial of the OX40 agonist ivuxolimab. Receptors originate from an adult with an advanced solid tumor such as melanoma, head and neck, liver or kidney cancer. CDR3s include the opening cysteine and the closing phenylalanine or tryptophan. D genes are given only for firm matches. Size is omitted from some rows. Given values are once, few, many or a class for expanded clones.

D gene: NA
clone size: NA
V gene: TRBV5-6
J gene: TRBJ1-1
CDR3 protein: CASSSWGASTEAFF
CDR3 DNA: TGTGCCAGCAGCTCGTGGGGGGCGAGCACTGAAGCTTTCTTT

D gene: NA
clone size: once
V gene: TRBV28
J gene: TRBJ1-2
CDR3 protein: CASSFGLLETGGYTF
CDR3 DNA: TGTGCCAGCAGTTTTGGTCTATTAGAAACTGGGGGCTACACCTTC

D gene: NA
clone size: once
V gene: TRBV7-9
J gene: TRBJ2-2
CDR3 protein: CASSLDTGELFF
CDR3 DNA: TGTGCCAGCAGCTTAGATACCGGGGAGCTGTTTTTT

D gene: NA
clone size: NA
V gene: TRBV30
J gene: TRBJ1-5
CDR3 protein: CAWSVQGVGQPQHF
CDR3 DNA: TGTGCCTGGAGTGTACAAGGGGTTGGACAGCCCCAGCATTTT

D gene: NA
clone size: NA
V gene: TRBV5-4
J gene: TRBJ2-6
CDR3 protein: CASSFGDTLNVLTF
CDR3 DNA: TGTGCCAGCAGCTTTGGGGACACCTTGAACGTCCTGACTTTC

D gene: NA
clone size: NA
V gene: TRBV28
J gene: TRBJ2-1
CDR3 protein: CASSTGEGHSYNEQFF
CDR3 DNA: TGTGCCAGCAGTACCGGTGAAGGACACTCCTACAATGAGCAGTTCTTC

D gene: TRBD2
clone size: NA
V gene: TRBV5-4
J gene: TRBJ2-7
CDR3 protein: CASSSSYPGLPFYEQYF
CDR3 DNA: TGTGCCAGCAGCAGCTCATACCCGGGACTACCCTTCTACGAGCAGTACTTC

D gene: TRBD2
clone size: NA
V gene: TRBV28
J gene: TRBJ2-1
CDR3 protein: CASSYTSGLADEQFF
CDR3 DNA: TGTGCCAGCAGTTATACTAGCGGCCTCGCGGATGAGCAGTTCTTC

D gene: TRBD2
clone size: NA
V gene: TRBV7-7
J gene: TRBJ2-3
CDR3 protein: CASSSGTSGSTDTQYF
CDR3 DNA: TGTGCTAGCAGCTCCGGGACTAGCGGCAGCACAGATACGCAGTATTTT

D gene: TRBD2
clone size: once
V gene: TRBV6-1
J gene: TRBJ2-5
CDR3 protein: CASTRLAGGQETQYF
CDR3 DNA: TGTGCCAGCACCCGACTAGCGGGAGGGCAAGAGACCCAGTACTTC

D gene: TRBD1
clone size: once
V gene: TRBV6-4
J gene: TRBJ2-1
CDR3 protein: CASSVTGANNEQFF
CDR3 DNA: TGTGCCAGCAGTGTCACAGGGGCCAACAATGAGCAGTTCTTC

D gene: NA
clone size: NA
V gene: TRBV7-9
J gene: TRBJ1-1
CDR3 protein: CASSLSLGATEAFF
CDR3 DNA: TGTGCCAGCAGCTTAAGCTTGGGCGCGACTGAAGCTTTCTTT

D gene: NA
clone size: once
V gene: TRBV27
J gene: TRBJ1-4
CDR3 protein: CASSHGNIRSEKLFF
CDR3 DNA: TGTGCCAGCAGCCACGGGAACATCCGCAGTGAAAAACTGTTTTTT

D gene: NA
clone size: NA
V gene: TRBV27
J gene: TRBJ2-1
CDR3 protein: CASSPGQSSYNEQFF
CDR3 DNA: TGTGCCAGCAGCCCAGGACAGAGCTCCTACAATGAGCAGTTCTTC

D gene: NA
clone size: NA
V gene: TRBV19
J gene: TRBJ1-3
CDR3 protein: CASSIVPGSGNTIYF
CDR3 DNA: TGTGCCAGTAGTATAGTTCCAGGCTCTGGAAACACCATATATTTT

D gene: NA
clone size: NA
V gene: TRBV9
J gene: TRBJ1-2
CDR3 protein: CASSALGRIPDYGYTF
CDR3 DNA: TGTGCCAGCAGCGCCTTGGGTCGAATCCCCGACTATGGCTACACCTTC

D gene: TRBD2
clone size: NA
V gene: TRBV18
J gene: TRBJ2-1
CDR3 protein: CASSPVLLTSGSRSGDEQFF
CDR3 DNA: TGTGCCAGCTCACCGGTCTTGTTGACTAGCGGGAGTCGGTCTGGAGATGAGCAGTTCTTC

D gene: NA
clone size: NA
V gene: TRBV2
J gene: TRBJ2-5
CDR3 protein: CASTLPEAQYF
CDR3 DNA: TGTGCCAGCACCCTCCCCGAGGCCCAGTACTTC

D gene: NA
clone size: few
V gene: TRBV7-8
J gene: TRBJ1-4
CDR3 protein: CASSAHRVSNEKLFF
CDR3 DNA: TGTGCCAGCAGCGCTCACAGGGTCTCTAATGAAAAACTGTTTTTT

D gene: NA
clone size: NA
V gene: TRBV11-2
J gene: TRBJ2-2
CDR3 protein: CASSPPERPNTGELFF
CDR3 DNA: TGTGCCAGCAGCCCACCCGAGCGACCAAACACCGGGGAGCTGTTTTTT

D gene: TRBD1
clone size: NA
V gene: TRBV15
J gene: TRBJ2-1
CDR3 protein: CATSHLPGQGLDEQFF
CDR3 DNA: TGTGCCACCAGCCATCTACCGGGACAGGGGTTAGATGAGCAGTTCTTC

D gene: NA
clone size: NA
V gene: TRBV7-8
J gene: TRBJ1-5
CDR3 protein: CASSLQGSSNQPQHF
CDR3 DNA: TGTGCCAGCAGCTTACAGGGGAGTAGCAATCAGCCCCAGCATTTT

D gene: NA
clone size: large
V gene: TRBV15
J gene: TRBJ1-1
CDR3 protein: CATSVLRGSTEAFF
CDR3 DNA: TGTGCCACCAGCGTCCTCAGGGGAAGCACTGAAGCTTTCTTT